The subject of this entry is one T cell receptor (beta chain). This entry is derived from a study of shared clonotypes between healthy human individuals. Libraries were prepared by immunoSEQ multiplex PCR; TCRdb keeps only in-frame clonotypes and omits some of them. This table has under 2.5 million clones, approximately 90% appearing once. From germline, CDR1 is MDHEN and CDR2 SYDVKM. V was pared by 7 bases and J by 7 bases, with 17 bases between. The CDR3 covers 14 residues. The sample consisted of naive CD4+ T cells from PBMCs. Subset defined: CD45RA+ positively selected. This chain joins TRBV28 and TRBJ2-4, with D possibly being TRBD2 (6 bases). The sequence was collected from a man aged 18-30 years in good health. Some clones in this sample may be carry-over from other donors' samples. CDR3 sequence: CASTLGQGGNIQYF. The DNA of the CDR3 is TGTGCCAGCACCCTAGGGCAGGGAGGTAACATTCAGTACTTC. The full variable domain, its missing parts supplied by reference TRBV28 and TRBJ2-4, is DVKVTQSSRYLVKRTGEKVFLECVQDMDHENMFWYRQDPGLGLRLIYFSYDVKMKEKGDIPEGYSVSREKKERFSLILESASTNQTSMYLCASTLGQGGNIQYFGAGTRLSVL.